Below are 30 T cell receptor beta chains sequenced from a single sample in a study of vaccination and CD4 T cells after COVID-19. These receptors lack a known antigen. Scientists ran DNA taken from cultured CD4+ T cells through the Oncomine TCR Beta short-read assay for sequencing. MiXCR, applied by TCRdb to the PCR reads, yields one record per CDR3 protein. The table records under 15,000 distinct CDR3 sequences, roughly 60% of them present only once. Described treatment: approximately nine-day PBMC culture with coronavirus spike peptide pools or control peptides (ViraFEST assay). Sequenced here: cultured CD4+ T cells from blood, sampled after SARS-CoV-2 vaccination. The receptors were gathered from a human donor with COVID-19.

The table lists this clonotype with a count of one. This rearrangement joins TRBV25-1 to TRBJ2-3, with D perhaps matching TRBD2 (6 bases). The ends were cut back, 3 bases at V and 2 bases at J, with 15 bases in the middle. The length of the CDR3 is 16 residues. Looked up from germline, CDR1 is MGHDK and CDR2 is SYGVNS. CDR3 sequence reads: CASSESRGSLTDTQYF. CDR3 bases: TGTGCCAGCAGTGAGTCCCGGGGGTCGCTCACAGATACGCAGTATTTT.

This chain joins TRBV20-1 and TRBJ2-1, with TRBD2 identical over 8 bases. The CDR3 runs to 15 residues. The germline V gene has CDR1 DFQATT and CDR2 SNEGSKA (reference sequence). J was trimmed by 1 base and V by 6 bases; bases with no gene match: 8. CDR3 DNA sequence: TGCAGTGCCCTCGGGGGGGTTTCATCCTACAATGAGCAGTTCTTC. Translation: CSALGGVSSYNEQFF.

V is TRBV5-1 and J is TRBJ2-1; no clear D. Germline lookup yields CDR1 SGHRS and CDR2 YFSETQ. This CDR3 region has 16 residues. Trimming stripped 0 bases from V and 0 bases from J, with 10 bases between. The CDR3 DNA follows: TGCGCCAGCAGCTTGGTTCTCCCGAGCTCCTACAATGAGCAGTTCTTC. It specifies CASSLVLPSSYNEQFF.

This clonotype was detected only once. The chain carries TRBV5-5 and TRBJ2-1, with D perhaps TRBD2 (7 bases). The CDR3 is 15 residues long. Looked up from germline, CDR1 is SGHKS and CDR2 is YYEKEE (reference sequence). Trimming took off 1 base at V and 5 bases at J, with 13 bases between the two ends. Here the CDR3 DNA reads TGTGCCAGCAGCTTGTGGAGGGGGGGCGACAATGAGCAGTTCTTC. Protein: CASSLWRGGDNEQFF.

V and J are TRBV28 and TRBJ1-1; no clear D gene. This CDR3 has 15 amino acids. Germline lookup yields CDR1 MDHEN and CDR2 SYDVKM. Trimming took 3 bases from V and 1 from J, leaving 12 bases between them. CDR3 nucleotide sequence: TGTGCCAGCAGTTTGCCCGGGAGAGGGAACACTGAAGCTTTCTTT. It translates to CASSLPGRGNTEAFF.

The chain links TRBV6-2 or TRBV6-3 to TRBJ1-5, with TRBD1 as a possible D gene (5 bases). Germline assignment: CDR1 MNHEY and CDR2 SVGEGT. V lost 6 bases, J lost 7 bases, and 13 bases lay in between. The CDR3 spans 13 residues. CDR3 protein: CASREGPRQPQHF. CDR3 in DNA: TGTGCCAGCAGGGAGGGGCCAAGACAGCCCCAGCATTTT.

Here the CDR3 DNA reads TGTGCCAGCAGCCAATTGGCAGCAAGCTCCTACGAGCAGTACTTC. Translating it yields CASSQLAASSYEQYF. The chain joins TRBV16 to TRBJ2-7, with D unclear. Germline CDR1 is KGHSY and CDR2 is FQNENV. The V end was cut by 1 base, the J end by 0 bases, with 10 bases between. The CDR3 runs to 15 residues.

The V and J genes are TRBV20-1 and TRBJ2-3; D is uncertain. Germline V gene lookup returns CDR1 DFQATT and CDR2 SNEGSKA (reference sequence). The ends were cut back, 6 bases at V and 1 base at J, with 17 bases in the middle. The CDR3 covers 15 residues. The CDR3 spells CSAPDPRGGTDTQYF. CDR3 DNA: TGCAGTGCACCTGACCCGAGAGGTGGCACAGATACGCAGTATTTT.

The chain employs TRBV7-6 and TRBJ2-1, with 7 bases aligning to TRBD1. V lost 1 base to trimming and J lost 0 bases; unmatched junction nucleotides: 3. There are 16 residues in the CDR3. The germline V gene encodes CDR1 SGHVS and CDR2 FNYEAQ. CDR3 residues: CASSLGGQSSYNEQFF. The CDR3 DNA reads as TGTGCCAGCAGCTTAGGGGGACAGAGCTCCTACAATGAGCAGTTCTTC.

This clonotype was observed a few times. The rearrangement links TRBV20-1 to TRBJ2-1; 7 bases map to TRBD2. CDR1 and CDR2 (germline): DFQATT, SNEGSKA (reference sequence). The V and J ends lost 3 bases and 10 bases, in that order; junction bases with no gene match: 3. The CDR3 contains 11 residues. CDR3 in amino acids: CSASEGGEQFF. CDR3 coding DNA: TGCAGTGCTAGTGAGGGAGGGGAGCAGTTCTTC.

The gene calls are TRBV28 and TRBJ1-5; TRBD1 matches 8 bases. The CDR3 is 15 amino acids. Trimming took 1 base from V and 6 from J; bases not matched to a gene: 5. Germline lookup yields CDR1 MDHEN and CDR2 SYDVKM. DNA for the CDR3: TGTGCCAGCAGTTTATCCACAGGGGGAGTTCAGCCCCAGCATTTT. Protein product: CASSLSTGGVQPQHF.

This clonotype appeared a few times. This chain joins TRBV6-5 and TRBJ1-2; the match to TRBD1 covers 7 bases. CDR1 and CDR2 from the germline V gene are MNHEY and SVGAGI. The CDR3 length is 17 residues. Trimming at V came to 2 bases and at J to 5 bases, leaving 14 bases not matched to a gene. CDR3 sequence (DNA): TGTGCCAGCAGTTACCCTCAACAGGGGCCAATCCGGTATGGCTACACCTTC. This encodes CASSYPQQGPIRYGYTF.

As DNA, the CDR3 is TGCAGTGCTAGAGTACTAGCGGGGCTCACAGATACGCAGTATTTT. It encodes CSARVLAGLTDTQYF. The genes are TRBV20-1 and TRBJ2-3; 10 positions match TRBD2. The CDR3 consists of 15 residues. The germline V gene has CDR1 DFQATT and CDR2 SNEGSKA (reference sequence). The V gene end was trimmed by 1 base and the J gene end by 2 bases; junction bases not matched to a gene: 3.

The genes are TRBV6-5 and TRBJ1-6; perhaps TRBD1 as D (5 bases). V shed 4 bases and J shed 4 bases, with 14 bases lying between them. Germline values: CDR1 MNHEY, CDR2 SVGAGI. This CDR3 is 16 amino acids long. CDR3 bases: TGTGCCAGCAGTTGGGAACCGGGACGATATAATTCACCCCTCCACTTT. Residues: CASSWEPGRYNSPLHF.

This clonotype was observed a few times. The J gene is TRBJ2-7, the V gene TRBV27; no definite D call. Trimming left V 7 bases short and J 4 bases short, with 8 bases between. The germline gives CDR1 MNHEY, CDR2 SMNVEV (reference sequence). The CDR3 totals 11 residues. The CDR3 DNA sequence: TGTGCCAGCAAACAAGGATACGAGCAGTACTTC. Its translation is CASKQGYEQYF.

The chain carries TRBV28 and TRBJ2-7; D may be TRBD1 (6 bases). V dropped 10 bases and J dropped 0 bases, with 16 bases sitting between them. CDR1 MDHEN and CDR2 SYDVKM come from the germline V gene. This CDR3 comprises 14 residues. In nucleotides, the CDR3 is TGTGCCATCGGGGCTACAGGGAGCTCCTACGAGCAGTACTTC. It translates to CAIGATGSSYEQYF.

The chain is built from TRBV7-9 and TRBJ2-1, with D unresolved. The CDR3 is 17 residues long. Trimming left V 5 bases short and J 7 bases short, with 24 bases between. Germline V gene data show CDR1 as SEHNR and CDR2 as FQNEAQ (reference sequence). The chain's CDR3 is CASSASNLGSSRNEQFF. The CDR3 region has the DNA TGTGCCAGCAGCGCATCTAATTTAGGATCCTCGAGGAATGAGCAGTTCTTC.

The V call is TRBV6-5, the J call TRBJ1-5; a possible D gene is TRBD1 (6 bases). Germline lookup yields CDR1 MNHEY and CDR2 SVGAGI. The CDR3 is 15 residues long. With 0 bases removed from V and 4 bases from J, the gap between germline ends came to 10 bases. The CDR3 DNA is TGTGCCAGCAGTTACTCGCGTGACAGGAATCAGCCCCAGCATTTT. Its protein product is CASSYSRDRNQPQHF.

The table lists this clonotype with a few counts. V and J are TRBV7-8 and TRBJ1-5, with 8 bases that match TRBD1. Trimming cost V 5 bases and J 6 bases; bases outside gene matches: 9. This CDR3 spans 15 amino acids. Germline V gene sequence: CDR1 SGHVS, CDR2 FQNEAQ. The CDR3 here is CASSPQGASFQPQHF. Written as DNA, the CDR3 is TGTGCCAGCAGCCCCCAGGGGGCGTCTTTTCAGCCCCAGCATTTT.

The rearrangement uses TRBV20-1 and TRBJ1-5, with a tentative D call TRBD1 (5 bases). The CDR3 totals 14 residues. Germline V gives CDR1 DFQATT, CDR2 SNEGSKA (reference sequence). Trimming took off 0 bases at V and 4 bases at J, with 10 bases between the two ends. This CDR3 is CSARDGEGNQPQHF. CDR3 sequence (DNA): TGCAGTGCTAGAGACGGGGAGGGGAATCAGCCCCAGCATTTT.

J is TRBJ2-2 and V is TRBV7-3; 10 bases fit TRBD2. The CDR3 has 16 amino acids. Germline-derived CDR1 and CDR2 are SGHTA and FQGTGA. The ends lost 7 bases at V and 0 bases at J; junction bases unmatched: 5. This CDR3 is CASKERGGTNTGELFF. Written as DNA, the CDR3 is TGTGCCAGCAAGGAGCGGGGGGGTACGAACACCGGGGAGCTGTTTTTT.

This rearrangement joins TRBV2 to TRBJ1-5, with D uncertain. The CDR3 length is 11 residues. V was shortened by 6 bases and J by 6 bases, with 6 bases between the two germline ends. Germline V gene lookup returns CDR1 SNHLY and CDR2 FYNNEI. CDR3: CASRVAQPQHF. The CDR3 nucleotides are TGTGCCAGCAGAGTGGCTCAGCCCCAGCATTTT. Based on the CDR3 plus reference TRBV2 and TRBJ1-5, the full variable domain is EPEVTQTPSHQVTQMGQEVILRCVPISNHLYFYWYRQILGQKVEFLVSFYNNEISEKSEIFDDQFSVERPDGSNFTLKIRSTKLEDSAMYFCASRVAQPQHFGDGTRLSIL.

This chain uses TRBV19 with TRBJ1-2; tentatively, D is TRBD1 (5 bases). Trimming removed 7 bases at V and 0 bases at J, with 18 bases between. CDR1 is LNHDA, CDR2 SQIVND, per germline (reference sequence). The CDR3 sequence is 16 residues long. The CDR3 DNA reads TGTGCCAGTACCTCGACGTGGGGCGGAGCTAACTATGGCTACACCTTC. It codes for CASTSTWGGANYGYTF.

This rearrangement joins TRBV12-3 or TRBV12-4 to TRBJ2-7; D is possibly TRBD2 (5 bases). V lost 3 bases and J lost 6, with 9 bases in between. CDR3 length equals 12 residues. The CDR3 DNA sequence: TGTGCCAGCAGTTTGCAGGCGGGCGAGCAGTACTTC. Protein product: CASSLQAGEQYF.

Only a few counts were recorded for this clonotype. The V call is TRBV20-1, the J call TRBJ2-5, with D unclear. Germline CDR1 reads DFQATT; CDR2 reads SNEGSKA (reference sequence). This CDR3 region has 13 residues. Deletions cut 2 bases from V and 3 bases from J, with 10 bases between. The CDR3 loop reads CSARNRQEETQYF. The CDR3, as DNA: TGCAGTGCTAGAAATAGGCAGGAAGAGACCCAGTACTTC.

This clonotype is medium-sized. V usage is TRBV11-3 and J usage is TRBJ1-2, with 7 bases that match TRBD1. V trimming: 5 bases; J trimming: 0 bases; junction bases outside the gene matches: 6. Germline V gives CDR1 SGHNT, CDR2 YENEEA. The CDR3 sequence is 15 residues long. CDR3 residues: CASSPNRGANYGYTF. For the CDR3, the DNA is TGTGCCAGCAGCCCCAACAGGGGAGCTAACTATGGCTACACCTTC.

This clonotype came up a few times. The chain uses TRBV7-2 and TRBJ1-3; D unresolved. The length of the CDR3 is 14 residues. CDR1 SGHTA and CDR2 FQGNSA come from the germline V gene. Trimming took off 0 bases at V and 2 bases at J, with 5 bases between the two ends. CDR3 sequence: CASSLAGAGNTIYF. Here the CDR3 DNA reads TGTGCCAGCAGCTTAGCTGGGGCTGGAAACACCATATATTTT.

The J gene is TRBJ2-7, the V gene TRBV20-1; the D gene is possibly TRBD1 (5 bases). V was clipped by 5 bases and J by 3 bases, with 11 bases between them. The CDR3 sequence is 12 residues long. Germline V gives CDR1 DFQATT, CDR2 SNEGSKA (reference sequence). The CDR3 protein is CSAGRDGYEQYF. The CDR3 DNA sequence: TGCAGTGCTGGCAGGGATGGCTACGAGCAGTACTTC.

The rearrangement joins TRBV7-9 to TRBJ2-2; 8 bases map to TRBD2. This CDR3 contains 15 residues. Germline CDR1 and CDR2: SEHNR and FQNEAQ (reference sequence). V gave up 5 bases and J gave up 6 bases; unmatched junction bases: 8. For the CDR3, the DNA is TGTGCCAGCAGCCGGGCACTAGCGGACGCCGGGGAGCTGTTTTTT. Amino acids: CASSRALADAGELFF.

The chain uses TRBV6-2 or TRBV6-3 and TRBJ2-7; 8 bases are shared with TRBD1. From germline, CDR1 is MNHEY and CDR2 SVGEGT. The V and J ends lost 7 bases and 3 bases, in that order; junction bases with no gene match: 11. This CDR3 region has 15 residues. The CDR3 DNA reads as TGTGCCAGCAAGGGGGACAGGCAAGGGGTCTACGAGCAGTACTTC. Translated: CASKGDRQGVYEQYF.